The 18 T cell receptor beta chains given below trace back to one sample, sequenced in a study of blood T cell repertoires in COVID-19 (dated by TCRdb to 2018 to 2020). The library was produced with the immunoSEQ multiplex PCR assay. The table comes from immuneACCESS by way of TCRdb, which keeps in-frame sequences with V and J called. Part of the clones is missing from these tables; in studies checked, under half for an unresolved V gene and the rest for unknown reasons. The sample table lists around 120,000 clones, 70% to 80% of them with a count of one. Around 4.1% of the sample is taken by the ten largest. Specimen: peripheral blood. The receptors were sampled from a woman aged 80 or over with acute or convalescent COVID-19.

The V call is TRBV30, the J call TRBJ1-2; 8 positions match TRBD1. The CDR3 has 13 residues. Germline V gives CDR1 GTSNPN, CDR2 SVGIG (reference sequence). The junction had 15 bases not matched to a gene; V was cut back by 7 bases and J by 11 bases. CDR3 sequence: CASEDRDRTQYTF. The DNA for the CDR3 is TGTGCCTCTGAAGACCGGGACAGGACACAATACACCTTC.

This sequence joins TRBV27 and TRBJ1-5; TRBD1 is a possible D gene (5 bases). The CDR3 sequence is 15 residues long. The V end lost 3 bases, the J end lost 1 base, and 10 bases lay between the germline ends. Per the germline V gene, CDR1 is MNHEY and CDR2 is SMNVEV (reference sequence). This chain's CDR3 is CASSLARGSNQPQHF. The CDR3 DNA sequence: TGTGCCAGCAGTTTGGCAAGGGGAAGCAATCAGCCCCAGCATTTT.

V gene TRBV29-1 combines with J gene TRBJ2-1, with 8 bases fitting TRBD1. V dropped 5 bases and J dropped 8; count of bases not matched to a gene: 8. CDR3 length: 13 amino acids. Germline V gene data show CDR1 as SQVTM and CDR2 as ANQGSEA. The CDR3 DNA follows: TGCAGCGTTAAGACAGGGGTCCGACATGAGCAGTTCTTC. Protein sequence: CSVKTGVRHEQFF.

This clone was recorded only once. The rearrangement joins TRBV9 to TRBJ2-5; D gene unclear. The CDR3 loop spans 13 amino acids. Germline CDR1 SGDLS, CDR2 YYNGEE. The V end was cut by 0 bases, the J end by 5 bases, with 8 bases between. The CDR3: CASSVDSSETQYF. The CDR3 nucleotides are TGTGCCAGCAGCGTAGACAGTTCGGAGACCCAGTACTTC.

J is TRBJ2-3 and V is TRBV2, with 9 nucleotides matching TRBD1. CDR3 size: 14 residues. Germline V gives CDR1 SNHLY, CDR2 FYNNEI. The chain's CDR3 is CAKQQGARRDTQYF. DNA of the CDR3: TGTGCTAAGCAACAGGGGGCGCGGAGGGATACGCAGTATTTT.

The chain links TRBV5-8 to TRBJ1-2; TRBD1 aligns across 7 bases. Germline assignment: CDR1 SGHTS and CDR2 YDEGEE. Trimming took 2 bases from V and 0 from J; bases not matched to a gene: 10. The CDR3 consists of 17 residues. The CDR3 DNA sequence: TGTGCCAGCAGCTTAAATGACGGGACAGCGTCTAACTATGGCTACACCTTC. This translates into CASSLNDGTASNYGYTF.

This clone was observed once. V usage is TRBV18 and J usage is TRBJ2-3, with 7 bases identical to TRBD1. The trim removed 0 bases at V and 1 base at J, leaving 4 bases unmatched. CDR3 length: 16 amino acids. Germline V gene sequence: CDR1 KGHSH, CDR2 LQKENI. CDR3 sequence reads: CASSPPRQGGTDTQYF. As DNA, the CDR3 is TGTGCCAGCTCACCACCTAGGCAGGGGGGCACAGATACGCAGTATTTT.

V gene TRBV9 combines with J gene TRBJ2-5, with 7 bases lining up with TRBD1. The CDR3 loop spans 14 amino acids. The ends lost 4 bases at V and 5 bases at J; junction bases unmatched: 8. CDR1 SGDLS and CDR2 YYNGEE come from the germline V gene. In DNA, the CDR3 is TGTGCCAGCAGCACTGCCGGGACAGCGGAGACCCAGTACTTC. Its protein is CASSTAGTAETQYF. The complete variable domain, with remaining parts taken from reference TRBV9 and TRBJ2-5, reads DSGVTQTPKHLITATGQRVTLRCSPRSGDLSVYWYQQSLDQGLQFLIQYYNGEERAKGNILERFSAQQFPDLHSELNLSSLELGDSALYFCASSTAGTAETQYFGPGTRLLVL.

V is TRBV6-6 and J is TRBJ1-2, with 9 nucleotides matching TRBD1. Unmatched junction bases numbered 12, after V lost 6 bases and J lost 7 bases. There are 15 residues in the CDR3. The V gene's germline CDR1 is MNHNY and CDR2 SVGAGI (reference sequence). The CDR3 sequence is CASSSPGTGTVGYTF. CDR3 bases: TGTGCCAGCAGCTCCCCGGGGACAGGGACGGTTGGCTACACCTTC.

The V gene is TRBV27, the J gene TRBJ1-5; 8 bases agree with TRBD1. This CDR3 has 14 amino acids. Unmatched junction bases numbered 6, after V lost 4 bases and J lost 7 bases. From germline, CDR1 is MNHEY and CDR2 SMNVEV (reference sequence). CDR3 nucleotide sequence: TGTGCCAGCAGTTATCAGGGGGCTGGGCAGCCCCAGCATTTT. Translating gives CASSYQGAGQPQHF.

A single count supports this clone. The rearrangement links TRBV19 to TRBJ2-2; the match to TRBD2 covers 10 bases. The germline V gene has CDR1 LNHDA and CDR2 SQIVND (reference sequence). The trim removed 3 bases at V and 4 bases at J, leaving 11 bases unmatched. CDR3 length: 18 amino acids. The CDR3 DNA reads TGTGCCAGTAGTATGTTTGGGCTAGCGGGAGTTACCACCGGGGAGCTGTTTTTT. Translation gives CASSMFGLAGVTTGELFF.

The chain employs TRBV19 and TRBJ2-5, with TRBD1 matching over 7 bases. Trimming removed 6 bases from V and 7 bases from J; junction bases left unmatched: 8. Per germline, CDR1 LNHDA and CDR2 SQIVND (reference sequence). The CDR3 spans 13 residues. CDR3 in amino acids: CASSRTGPGTQYF. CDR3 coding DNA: TGTGCCAGTAGCCGGACAGGCCCGGGGACCCAGTACTTC.

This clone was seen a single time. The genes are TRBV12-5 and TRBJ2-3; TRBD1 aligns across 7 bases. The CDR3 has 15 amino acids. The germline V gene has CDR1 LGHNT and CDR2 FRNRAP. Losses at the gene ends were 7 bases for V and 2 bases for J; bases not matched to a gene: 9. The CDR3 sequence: CASAPTGDFTDTQYF. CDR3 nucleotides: TGTGCTAGTGCCCCCACAGGGGATTTCACAGATACGCAGTATTTT.

The CDR3 here is CASSGLMYEQFF. CDR3 coding DNA: TGTGCCAGCAGCGGACTTATGTATGAGCAGTTCTTC. The V gene is TRBV28, the J gene TRBJ2-1, with D perhaps matching TRBD2 (5 bases). In germline, CDR1 is MDHEN, CDR2 SYDVKM. The CDR3 spans 12 residues. Between the trimmed V and J ends, which lost 6 bases and 8 bases, there was a span of 11 bases.

The CDR3 region has the DNA TGTGCCAGCAGCCATTCGGTTAGCTCTGGAAACACCATATATTTT. Its protein is CASSHSVSSGNTIYF. The chain combines TRBV7-6 with TRBJ1-3; no firm D call. Germline V CDR1 and CDR2: SGHVS, FNYEAQ. Trimming took 5 bases from V and 0 from J, leaving 11 bases between them. This CDR3 spans 15 amino acids.

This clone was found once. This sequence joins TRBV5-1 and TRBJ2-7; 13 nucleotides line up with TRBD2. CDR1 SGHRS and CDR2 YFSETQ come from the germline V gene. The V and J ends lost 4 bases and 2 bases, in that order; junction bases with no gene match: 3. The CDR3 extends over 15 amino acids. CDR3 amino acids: CASSVTSGGPYEQYF. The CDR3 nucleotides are TGCGCCAGCAGCGTGACTAGCGGGGGGCCCTACGAGCAGTACTTC.

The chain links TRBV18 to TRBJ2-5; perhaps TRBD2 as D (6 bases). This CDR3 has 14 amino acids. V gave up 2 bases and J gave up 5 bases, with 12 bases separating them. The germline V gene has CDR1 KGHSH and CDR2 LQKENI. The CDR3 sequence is CASSPAPGAETQYF. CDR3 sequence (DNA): TGTGCCAGCTCACCAGCTCCGGGAGCGGAGACCCAGTACTTC.

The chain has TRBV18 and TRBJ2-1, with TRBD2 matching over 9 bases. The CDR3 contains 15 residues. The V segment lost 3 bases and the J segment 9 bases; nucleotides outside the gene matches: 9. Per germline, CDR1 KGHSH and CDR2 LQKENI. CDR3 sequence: CASSPPGGRGGEQFF. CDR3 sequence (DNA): TGTGCCAGCTCACCCCCCGGCGGGAGGGGGGGTGAGCAGTTCTTC.